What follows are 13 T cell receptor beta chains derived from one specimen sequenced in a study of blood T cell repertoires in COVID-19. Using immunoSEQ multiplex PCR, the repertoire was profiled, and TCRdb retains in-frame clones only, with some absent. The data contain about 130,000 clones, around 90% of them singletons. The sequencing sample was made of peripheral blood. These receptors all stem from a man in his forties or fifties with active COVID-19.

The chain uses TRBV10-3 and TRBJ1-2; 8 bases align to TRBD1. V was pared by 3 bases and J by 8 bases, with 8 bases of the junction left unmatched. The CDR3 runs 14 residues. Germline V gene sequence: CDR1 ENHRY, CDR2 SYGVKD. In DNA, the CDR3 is TGTGCCATCAGTGAAAAACAGGGGGAAGGCGGCTACACCTTC. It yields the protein CAISEKQGEGGYTF.

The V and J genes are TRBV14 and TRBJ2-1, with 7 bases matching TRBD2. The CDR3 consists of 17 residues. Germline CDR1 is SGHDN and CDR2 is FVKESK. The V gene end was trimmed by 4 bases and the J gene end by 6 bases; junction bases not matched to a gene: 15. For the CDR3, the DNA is TGTGCCAGCAGCCCCACCAGTGGGACTAAATTCCGCAATGAGCAGTTCTTC. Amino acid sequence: CASSPTSGTKFRNEQFF.

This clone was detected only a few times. The CDR3, as DNA: TGTGCCATCAGTGGACCGGGACTAGCGGGACCAGCCGCGAACACCGGGGAGCTGTTTTTT. Its translation: CAISGPGLAGPAANTGELFF. The gene calls are TRBV10-3 and TRBJ2-2; 13 positions agree with TRBD2. V was pared by 4 bases and J by 0 bases, with 11 bases of the junction left unmatched. CDR1 and CDR2 from the germline V gene are ENHRY and SYGVKD. CDR3 length: 20 amino acids.

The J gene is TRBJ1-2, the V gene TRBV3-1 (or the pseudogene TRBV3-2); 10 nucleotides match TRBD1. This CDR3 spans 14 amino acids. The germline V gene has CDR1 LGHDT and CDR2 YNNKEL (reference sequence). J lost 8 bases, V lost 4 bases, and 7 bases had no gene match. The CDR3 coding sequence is TGTGCCAGCAGCCCAGCGGACAGGGGGGGAGGCTACACCTTC. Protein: CASSPADRGGGYTF.

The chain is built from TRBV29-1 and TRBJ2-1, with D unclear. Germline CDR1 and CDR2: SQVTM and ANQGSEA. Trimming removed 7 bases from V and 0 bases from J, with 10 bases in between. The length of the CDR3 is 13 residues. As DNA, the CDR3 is TGCAGCGGAACCACGAGCTCCTACAATGAGCAGTTCTTC. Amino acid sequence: CSGTTSSYNEQFF.

The CDR3 bases are TGTGCCAGCAGCCCCGAGGGACAGAGTAGCACAGATACGCAGTATTTT. Its translation is CASSPEGQSSTDTQYF. The chain recombines TRBV11-2 with TRBJ2-3; 7 nucleotides agree with TRBD1. This CDR3 region has 16 residues. The V gene end was trimmed by 5 bases and the J gene end by 0 bases; junction bases not matched to a gene: 8. CDR1 is SGHAT and CDR2 is FQNNGV in the germline V gene.

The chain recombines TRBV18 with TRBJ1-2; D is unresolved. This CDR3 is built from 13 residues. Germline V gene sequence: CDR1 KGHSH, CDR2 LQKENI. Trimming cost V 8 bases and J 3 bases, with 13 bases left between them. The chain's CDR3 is CASTTQEYYGYTF. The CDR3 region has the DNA TGTGCCAGCACTACACAAGAGTACTATGGCTACACCTTC.

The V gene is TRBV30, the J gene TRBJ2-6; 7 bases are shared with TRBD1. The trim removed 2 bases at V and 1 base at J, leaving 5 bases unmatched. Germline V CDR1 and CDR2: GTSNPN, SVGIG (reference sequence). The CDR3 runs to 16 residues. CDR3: CAWSPGQPSGANVLTF. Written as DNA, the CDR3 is TGTGCCTGGAGTCCGGGACAGCCTTCTGGGGCCAACGTCCTGACTTTC.

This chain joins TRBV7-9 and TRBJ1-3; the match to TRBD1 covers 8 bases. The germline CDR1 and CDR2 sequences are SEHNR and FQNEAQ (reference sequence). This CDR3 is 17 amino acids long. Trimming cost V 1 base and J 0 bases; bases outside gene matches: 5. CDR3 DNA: TGTGCCAGCAGCTTAGGAGGACAGGGTATCTCTGGAAACACCATATATTTT. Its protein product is CASSLGGQGISGNTIYF.

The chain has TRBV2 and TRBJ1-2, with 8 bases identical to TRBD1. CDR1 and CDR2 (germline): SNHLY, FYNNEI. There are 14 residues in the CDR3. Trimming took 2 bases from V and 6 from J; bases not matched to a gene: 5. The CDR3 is CASSETGGVDGYTF. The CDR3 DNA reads TGTGCCAGCAGTGAAACAGGGGGTGTGGATGGCTACACCTTC.

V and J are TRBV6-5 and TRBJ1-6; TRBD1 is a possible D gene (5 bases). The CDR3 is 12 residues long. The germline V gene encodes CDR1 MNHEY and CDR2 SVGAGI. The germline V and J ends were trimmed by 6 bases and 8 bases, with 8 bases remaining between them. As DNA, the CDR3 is TGTGCCAGCAGGGTGGGGCATTCACCCCTCCACTTT. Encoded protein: CASRVGHSPLHF.

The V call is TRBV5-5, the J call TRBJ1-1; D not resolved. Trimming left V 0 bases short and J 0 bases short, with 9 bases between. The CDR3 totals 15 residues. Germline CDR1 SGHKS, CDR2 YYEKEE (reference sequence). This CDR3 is CASSLDVAMNTEAFF. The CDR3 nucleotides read TGTGCCAGCAGCTTGGATGTAGCAATGAACACTGAAGCTTTCTTT. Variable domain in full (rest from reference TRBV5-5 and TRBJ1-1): DAGVTQSPTHLIKTRGQQVTLRCSPISGHKSVSWYQQVLGQGPQFIFQYYEKEERGRGNFPDRFSARQFPNYSSELNVNALLLGDSALYLCASSLDVAMNTEAFFGQGTRLTVV.

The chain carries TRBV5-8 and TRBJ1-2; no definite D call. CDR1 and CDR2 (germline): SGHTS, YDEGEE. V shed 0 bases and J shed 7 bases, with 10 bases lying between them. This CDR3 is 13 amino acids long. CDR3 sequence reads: CASSLEAGLGYTF. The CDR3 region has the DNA TGTGCCAGCAGCTTGGAGGCGGGTCTTGGCTACACCTTC.